This TCR beta chain emerged from a study of T cell repertoires in cytomegalovirus infection. Study in general: Evidence of both CMV infection and a matching HLA type came from public TCR beta signatures.

TCRdb processed the reads anew with MiXCR; each CDR3 protein has one entry. The sample yields approximately 110,000 distinct CDR3 sequences, about 9.5% seen once. Broader study findings: HLA-C-restricted CMV clonotypes gave the most frequent clonotype in two of eight donors.

Only a few counts were recorded for this clonotype. Its antigen is unidentified. With 9 bases removed from V and 2 bases from J, the gap between germline ends came to 17 bases. Germline assignment: CDR1 KGHSH and CDR2 LQKENI. This CDR3 contains 15 residues. The receptor was derived from a human donor in good health (CMV status not recorded). Some clones in this sample may be carry-over from other donors' samples. The sequencing sample was made of PBMCs, sequenced either directly or after in vitro stimulation (not recorded which). This chain connects TRBV18 to TRBJ2-1; D possibly uses TRBD1 or TRBD2 (5 bases each). The CDR3 loop reads CASRTGRLPYNEQFF. The DNA for the CDR3 is TGTGCCAGTCGGACGGGACGTCTACCCTACAATGAGCAGTTCTTC.